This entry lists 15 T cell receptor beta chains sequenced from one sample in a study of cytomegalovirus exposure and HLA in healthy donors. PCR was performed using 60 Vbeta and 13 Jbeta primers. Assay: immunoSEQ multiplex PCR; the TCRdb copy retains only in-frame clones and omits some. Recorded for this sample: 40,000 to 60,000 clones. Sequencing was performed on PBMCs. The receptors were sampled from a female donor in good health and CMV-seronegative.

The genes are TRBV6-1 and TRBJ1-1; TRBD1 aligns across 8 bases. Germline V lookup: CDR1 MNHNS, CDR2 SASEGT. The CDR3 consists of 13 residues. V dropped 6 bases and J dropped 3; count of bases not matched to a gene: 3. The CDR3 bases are TGTGCCAGCAGGAAACAGGGGGACACTGAAGCTTTCTTT. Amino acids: CASRKQGDTEAFF.

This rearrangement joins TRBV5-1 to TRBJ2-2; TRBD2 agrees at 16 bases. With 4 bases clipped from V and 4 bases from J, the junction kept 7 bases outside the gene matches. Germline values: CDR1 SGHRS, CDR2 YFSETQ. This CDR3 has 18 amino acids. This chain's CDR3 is CASSPGLAGGQPTGELFF. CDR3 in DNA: TGCGCCAGCAGCCCGGGACTAGCGGGGGGGCAGCCCACCGGGGAGCTGTTTTTT.

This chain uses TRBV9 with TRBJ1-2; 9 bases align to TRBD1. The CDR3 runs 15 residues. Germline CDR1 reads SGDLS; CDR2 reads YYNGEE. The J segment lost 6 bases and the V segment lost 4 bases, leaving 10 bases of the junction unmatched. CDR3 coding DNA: TGTGCCAGCAGCACCACAGGGGGCAAATTCGATGGCTACACCTTC. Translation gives CASSTTGGKFDGYTF.

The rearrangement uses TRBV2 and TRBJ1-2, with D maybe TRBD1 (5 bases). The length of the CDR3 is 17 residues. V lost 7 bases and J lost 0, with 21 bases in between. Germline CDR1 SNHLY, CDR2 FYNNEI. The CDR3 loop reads CASTSGGSVLANYGYTF. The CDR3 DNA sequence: TGTGCCAGCACTTCGGGGGGTTCAGTTCTAGCTAACTATGGCTACACCTTC.

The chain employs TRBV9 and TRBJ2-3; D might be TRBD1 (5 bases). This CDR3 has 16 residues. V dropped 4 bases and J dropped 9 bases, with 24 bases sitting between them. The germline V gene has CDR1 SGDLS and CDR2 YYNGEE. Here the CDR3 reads CASSSPMGRGGLTQYF. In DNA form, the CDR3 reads TGTGCCAGCAGCTCTCCCATGGGAAGGGGTGGCCTCACGCAGTATTTT.

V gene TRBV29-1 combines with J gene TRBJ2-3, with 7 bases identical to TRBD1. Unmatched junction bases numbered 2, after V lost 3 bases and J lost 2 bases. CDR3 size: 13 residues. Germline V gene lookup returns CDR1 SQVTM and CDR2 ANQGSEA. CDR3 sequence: CSVDGQATDTQYF. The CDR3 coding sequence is TGCAGCGTTGATGGACAGGCCACAGATACGCAGTATTTT.

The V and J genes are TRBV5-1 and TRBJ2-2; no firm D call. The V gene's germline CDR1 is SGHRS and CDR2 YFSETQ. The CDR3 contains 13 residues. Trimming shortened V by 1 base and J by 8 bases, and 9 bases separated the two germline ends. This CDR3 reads CASSLIVQGELFF. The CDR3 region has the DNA TGCGCCAGCAGCTTGATAGTACAGGGGGAGCTGTTTTTT.

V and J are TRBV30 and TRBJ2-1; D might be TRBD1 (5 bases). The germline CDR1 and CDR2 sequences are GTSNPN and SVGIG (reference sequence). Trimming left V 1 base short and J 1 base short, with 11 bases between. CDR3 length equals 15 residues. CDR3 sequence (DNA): TGTGCCTGGAGTGGCGGACATGCGTCCTACAATGAGCAGTTCTTC. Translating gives CAWSGGHASYNEQFF. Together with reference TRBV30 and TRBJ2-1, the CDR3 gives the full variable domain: SQTIHQWPATLVQPVGSPLSLECTVEGTSNPNLYWYRQAAGRGLQLLFYSVGIGQISSEVPQNLSASRPQDRQFILSSKKLLLSDSGFYLCAWSGGHASYNEQFFGPGTRLTVL.

CDR3 sequence: CASSRDRDGYTF. The CDR3 DNA reads TGTGCCAGCTCACGGGACAGGGATGGCTACACCTTC. This chain connects TRBV18 to TRBJ1-2; 9 nucleotides line up with TRBD1. The germline CDR1 and CDR2 sequences are KGHSH and LQKENI. V shed 4 bases, J shed 6 bases, and the junction held 0 bases outside the gene matches. The CDR3 sequence is 12 residues long.

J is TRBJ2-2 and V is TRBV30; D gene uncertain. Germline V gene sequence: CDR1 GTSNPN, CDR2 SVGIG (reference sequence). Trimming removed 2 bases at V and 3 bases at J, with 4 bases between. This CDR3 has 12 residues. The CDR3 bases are TGTGCCTGGAGTCCGGACACCGGGGAGCTGTTTTTT. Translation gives CAWSPDTGELFF.

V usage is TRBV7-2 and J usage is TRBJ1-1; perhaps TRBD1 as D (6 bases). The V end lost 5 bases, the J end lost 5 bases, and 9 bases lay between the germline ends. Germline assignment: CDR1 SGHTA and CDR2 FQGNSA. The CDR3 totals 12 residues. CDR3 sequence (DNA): TGTGCCAGCAGCGTTCAGGGGACTGAAGCTTTCTTT. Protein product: CASSVQGTEAFF.

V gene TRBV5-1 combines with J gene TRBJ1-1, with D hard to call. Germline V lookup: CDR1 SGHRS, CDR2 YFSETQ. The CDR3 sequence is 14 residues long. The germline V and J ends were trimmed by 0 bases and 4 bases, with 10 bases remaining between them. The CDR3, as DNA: TGCGCCAGCAGCTTGGTCGCGGGAACCACTGAAGCTTTCTTT. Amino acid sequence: CASSLVAGTTEAFF. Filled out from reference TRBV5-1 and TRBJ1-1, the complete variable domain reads KAGVTQTPRYLIKTRGQQVTLSCSPISGHRSVSWYQQTPGQGLQFLFEYFSETQRNKGNFPGRFSGRQFSNSRSEMNVSTLELGDSALYLCASSLVAGTTEAFFGQGTRLTVV.

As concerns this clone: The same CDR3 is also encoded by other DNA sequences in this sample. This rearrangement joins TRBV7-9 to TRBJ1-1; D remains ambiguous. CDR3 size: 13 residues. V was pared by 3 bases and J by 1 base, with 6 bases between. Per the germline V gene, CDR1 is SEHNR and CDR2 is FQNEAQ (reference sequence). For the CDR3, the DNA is TGTGCCAGCAGCTTTGGAGGGAACACTGAAGCTTTCTTT. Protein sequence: CASSFGGNTEAFF.

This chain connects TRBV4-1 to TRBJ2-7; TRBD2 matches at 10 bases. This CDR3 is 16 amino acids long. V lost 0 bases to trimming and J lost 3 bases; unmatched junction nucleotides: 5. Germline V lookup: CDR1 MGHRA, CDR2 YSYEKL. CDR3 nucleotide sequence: TGCGCCAGCAGCCAAGAATCGAGACTAGCGGGCTACGAGCAGTACTTC. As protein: CASSQESRLAGYEQYF.

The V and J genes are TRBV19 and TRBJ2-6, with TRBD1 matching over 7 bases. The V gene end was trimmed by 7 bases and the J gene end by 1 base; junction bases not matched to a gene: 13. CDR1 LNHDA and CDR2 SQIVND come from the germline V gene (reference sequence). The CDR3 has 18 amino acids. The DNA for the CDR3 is TGTGCCAGTACCTTCCTCGGACAGGCAATGTCTGGGGCCAACGTCCTGACTTTC. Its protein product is CASTFLGQAMSGANVLTF.